The source of this TCR beta chain is a study of blood T cell repertoires in COVID-19. Method: immunoSEQ multiplex PCR; TCRdb's copy keeps in-frame clones and lacks some. Among about 250,000 clones listed, roughly nine tenths were seen once. The germline V gene has CDR1 MNHEY and CDR2 SVGAGI. V dropped 2 bases and J dropped 4; count of bases not matched to a gene: 5. The CDR3 is 15 residues long. The V and J genes are TRBV6-5 and TRBJ1-1, with 9 bases aligning to TRBD1. What was sequenced was PBMCs or T cells enriched from blood (not recorded which). The sequence was obtained from a woman between 18 and 29 years old who had recovered from COVID-19. This CDR3 is CASSYGDRGGTEAFF. DNA for the CDR3: TGTGCCAGCAGTTACGGCGACAGGGGGGGCACTGAAGCTTTCTTT.